Included here is one TCR beta chain sequence, with context. Libraries were prepared by immunoSEQ multiplex PCR; TCRdb keeps only in-frame clonotypes and omits some of them. The repertoire holds fewer than 200,000 clones, with roughly 95% as singletons. This specimen comes from a study of control samples from healthy donors and cancer patients. The CDR3 runs to 13 residues. Trimming removed 7 bases from V and 10 bases from J; junction bases left unmatched: 10. The germline V gene has CDR1 SGHAT and CDR2 FQDESV (reference sequence). The receptor was isolated from a woman aged 60-75 years in good health. The rearrangement uses TRBV11-1 and TRBJ2-1; 7 bases map to TRBD2. The specimen was blood. CDR3 loop: CASKFAGVREQFF. In DNA, the CDR3 is TGTGCCAGCAAGTTCGCGGGGGTAAGGGAGCAGTTCTTC.